This T cell receptor beta chain was sequenced during a study of tumor-infiltrating lymphocytes in primary liver carcinoma (dated by TCRdb to 2017 to 2019). Describing the broader study: Between November 2015 and March 2016, about five patients in China with histopathologically diagnosed primary liver carcinoma had their tumors surgically resected. Technical replicate repertoires showed high reproducibility, with mean shared-clone rates approximately 0.87 and correlation coefficients above 0.95. The five patients had tumors staged T1-T3 N0M0, with maximum diameters ranging from roughly 4.2 to 10 cm. Samples yielded roughly 3.65 to 7.13 million productive TCRbeta reads; read depth did not differ significantly between tissue types. Across five regions of each liver tumor, along with adjacent normal tissue and blood, the study brought together TCRbeta repertoire sequencing, expression microarrays and whole-exome sequencing. Of the five patients, three men and two women aged 30 to 69 years, four had hepatocellular carcinoma and one had combined HCC and intrahepatic cholangiocarcinoma. A total of roughly 35 specimens from 5 patients, comprising around 25 tumor regions, 5 adjacent noncancerous liver tissues and 5 peripheral blood samples, were covered by TCRbeta repertoire sequencing.

RNA from unsorted whole blood was extracted with TRIzol reagent, and germline DNA was obtained with the DNeasy Blood & Tissue kit. Patients had chronic HBV infection and were treatment-naive at sampling. Before surgery, approximately 3.7 milliliters of peripheral blood were drawn into K2EDTA tubes. Starting from 500 to 600 ng total RNA, TCRbeta-specific cDNA was produced by reverse transcription with a constant-region primer and ProtoScript II reverse transcriptase. Construction of the TCRbeta libraries relied on three nested rounds of multiplex PCR, following a slightly modified ARM-PCR procedure. Sample barcodes and Illumina adapters were added in a final 25-cycle PCR with Deep VentR polymerase. Amplicons of 200-500 bp were gel-purified with a QIAquick gel extraction kit before sequencing. An Illumina HiSeq 2500 was used to sequence the TCRbeta amplicons, generating 250-bp paired-end reads. Turning to the authors' computational methods: Quality trimming of reads was performed with Trimmomatic v0.33, and paired reads were merged with FLASH v1.2.11 so that full CDR3 sequences could be recovered. MiGEC v1.2.1b assigned V, D and J germline segments to the rearranged TCRbeta sequences. VDJtools v1.0.0 computed clonotype statistics and Shannon-Wiener diversity indices. To reduce sampling bias, subsequent analyses other than the diversity analysis used only the 250 most abundant clonotypes in each sample. The public reads were quality trimmed at Q25 with fastp and then assembled into clones with MiXCR by TCRdb, keeping productive beta chains. Each entry merges the rows of one CDR3 protein and shows their most common DNA and genes. In this record, the V and J calls reflect TCRdb's handling and not the investigators' own analysis. Here the sample has some 320,000 distinct CDR3 sequences; 55% to 65% occur a single time. Of the sample, roughly 9% falls within the top ten clones.

Beyond this particular receptor, the publication reports: With just a few patients in the study, the authors point out that the findings should be validated in a larger study. Only the TCR beta chain was sequenced, so true repertoire diversity is likely underestimated because unpaired alpha chains were not captured. A significantly larger repertoire fraction was made up by the top 250 clones in tumors than in blood (p = 0.039). Because the samples were bulk and unsorted, CD4+ and CD8+ T cell repertoires could not be compared. Repertoire overlap was found to be higher between tumor regions (mean roughly 36%) than between tumor-adjacent (around 17%) or tumor-blood (14%) pairs, consistent with antigen-driven expansion.

Concerning this clonotype itself: Its target antigen remains unknown. A much larger clone lies one base from this, so it may be a read error.

Sequencing used peripheral blood. The clonotype comes from a man in his forties or fifties with primary liver carcinoma and hepatitis B virus infection.

Here the CDR3 is given as CASSYLGSPKTIQYF. The DNA reads as follows: TGTGCCAGCAGTTATCTGGGCAGCCCCAAAACCATTCAGTACTTC. The V and J genes are TRBV6-5 and TRBJ2-4; confidence is insufficient to name the D gene. The CDR3 starts with the cysteine, ends with the phenylalanine, and has 15 residues. Only CDR3 DNA remains: 45 bases, in frame from the first base. In the germline V gene, CDR1 corresponds to MNHEY and CDR2 to SVGAGI.